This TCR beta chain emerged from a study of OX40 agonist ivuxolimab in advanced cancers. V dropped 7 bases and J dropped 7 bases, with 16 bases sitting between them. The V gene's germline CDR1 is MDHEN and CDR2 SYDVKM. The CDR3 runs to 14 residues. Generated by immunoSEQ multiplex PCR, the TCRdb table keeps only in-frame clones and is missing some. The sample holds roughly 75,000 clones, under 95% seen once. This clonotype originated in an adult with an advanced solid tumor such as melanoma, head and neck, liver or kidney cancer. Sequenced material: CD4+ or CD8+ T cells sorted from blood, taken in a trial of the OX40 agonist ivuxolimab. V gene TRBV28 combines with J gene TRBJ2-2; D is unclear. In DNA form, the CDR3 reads TGTGCCAGCACCACTATGAGAACAGTCGGGGAGCTGTTTTTT. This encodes CASTTMRTVGELFF.